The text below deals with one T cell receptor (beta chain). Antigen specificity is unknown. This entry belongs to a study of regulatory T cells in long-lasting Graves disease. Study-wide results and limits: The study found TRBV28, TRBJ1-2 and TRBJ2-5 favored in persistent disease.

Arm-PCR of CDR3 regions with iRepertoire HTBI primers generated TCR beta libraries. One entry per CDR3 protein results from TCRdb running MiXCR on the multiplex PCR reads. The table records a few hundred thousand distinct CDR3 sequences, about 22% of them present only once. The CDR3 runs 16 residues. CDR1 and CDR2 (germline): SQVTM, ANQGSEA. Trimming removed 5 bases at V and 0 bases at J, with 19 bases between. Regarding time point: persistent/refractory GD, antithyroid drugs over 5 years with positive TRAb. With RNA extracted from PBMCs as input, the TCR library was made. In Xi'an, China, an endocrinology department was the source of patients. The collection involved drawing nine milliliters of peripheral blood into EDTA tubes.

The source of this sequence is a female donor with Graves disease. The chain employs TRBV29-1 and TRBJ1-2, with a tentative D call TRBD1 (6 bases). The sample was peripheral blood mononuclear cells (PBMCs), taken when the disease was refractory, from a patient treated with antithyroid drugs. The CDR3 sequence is CSVFWGSRGANYGYTF. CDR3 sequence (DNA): TGCAGCGTTTTTTGGGGTTCGAGGGGGGCTAACTATGGCTACACCTTC.